A single sample gave rise to the 27 T cell receptor beta chains below, sequenced in a study of a mutant IDH1 vaccine in newly diagnosed glioma. Described time point: week 5, during vaccination. Every single dose of the vaccine, 300 ug of mutant IDH1 20-mer peptide, came with topical imiquimod. Libraries were prepared by immunoSEQ multiplex PCR; TCRdb keeps only in-frame clonotypes and omits some of them. The table lists around 50,000 clones, 85% to 90% of them singletons. For these receptors, no antigen is known. The sample was PBMCs, taken from a glioma patient whose treatment included an IDH1 peptide vaccine. The receptors stem from a woman in her thirties or forties with glioma.

V gene TRBV29-1 combines with J gene TRBJ1-1, with D possibly TRBD1 on 5 matching bases. V was trimmed by 6 bases and J by 1 base, leaving 12 bases between them. The CDR3 is 13 residues long. Per the germline V gene, CDR1 is SQVTM and CDR2 is ANQGSEA. CDR3 amino acids: CSVPQEPNTEAFF. CDR3 bases: TGCAGCGTCCCACAGGAGCCGAACACTGAAGCTTTCTTT.

The chain combines TRBV6-5 with TRBJ1-1; D is possibly TRBD1 (6 bases). Germline CDR1 MNHEY, CDR2 SVGAGI. V lost 5 bases, J lost 1 base, and 8 bases lay in between. CDR3 length: 13 amino acids. The CDR3 region has the DNA TGTGCCAGCAGTATCAGGGGGAACACTGAAGCTTTCTTT. This codes for CASSIRGNTEAFF.

The chain joins TRBV6-1 to TRBJ2-7; 12 bases line up with TRBD2. V shed 10 bases, J shed 6 bases, and the junction held 13 bases outside the gene matches. The CDR3 totals 15 residues. The V gene's germline CDR1 is MNHNS and CDR2 SASEGT. CDR3 residues: CATVLTSGSVGEQYF. CDR3 coding DNA: TGTGCCACGGTTTTGACTAGCGGGAGTGTGGGCGAGCAGTACTTC.

In DNA form, the CDR3 reads TGTGCCAGCAGCTTAGATGGCAGGGGCTATGGCTACACCTTC. Translating gives CASSLDGRGYGYTF. This chain links TRBV11-1 with TRBJ1-2; D perhaps matches TRBD1 (6 bases). Germline CDR1 reads SGHAT; CDR2 reads FQDESV (reference sequence). This CDR3 is built from 14 residues. The V and J ends lost 1 base and 4 bases respectively, with 10 bases between them.

The chain combines TRBV27 with TRBJ2-2; either TRBD1 or TRBD2 may supply D (6 bases each). From germline, CDR1 is MNHEY and CDR2 SMNVEV (reference sequence). V was trimmed by 8 bases and J by 2 bases, leaving 15 bases between them. This CDR3 region has 15 residues. In DNA, the CDR3 is TGTGCCAGCGGGCTGGGGGGCCTCAACACCGGGGAGCTGTTTTTT. This gives the protein CASGLGGLNTGELFF.

The rearrangement links TRBV6-5 to TRBJ2-7; D might be TRBD1 (6 bases). V lost 5 bases and J lost 12, with 11 bases in between. CDR3 length: 10 amino acids. Germline V gene lookup returns CDR1 MNHEY and CDR2 SVGAGI. CDR3 sequence reads: CASSLQGMYF. In nucleotides, the CDR3 is TGTGCCAGCAGTCTACAGGGTATGTACTTC.

A few counts support this clone. V gene TRBV5-1 combines with J gene TRBJ2-2, with TRBD2 matching 8 bases. Germline trimming cut 0 bases from V and 6 bases from J; bases unmatched to any gene: 4. The CDR3 runs 15 residues. Germline values: CDR1 SGHRS, CDR2 YFSETQ. The CDR3 sequence is CASSLGLAKAGELFF. The CDR3 region has the DNA TGCGCCAGCAGCTTGGGACTAGCGAAGGCCGGGGAGCTGTTTTTT.

The chain links TRBV10-1 to TRBJ2-5, with D unclear. The CDR3 has 12 amino acids. V was clipped by 0 bases and J by 5 bases, with 4 bases between them. Germline CDR1 WNHNN, CDR2 SYGVQD (reference sequence). As DNA, the CDR3 is TGCGCCAGCAGTGAGTCGGGGGAGACCCAGTACTTC. Translation gives CASSESGETQYF.

V is TRBV10-3 and J is TRBJ1-2, with TRBD1 as a possible D gene (5 bases). Per germline, CDR1 ENHRY and CDR2 SYGVKD. The V end was cut by 4 bases, the J end by 5 bases, with 17 bases between. The CDR3 is 15 amino acids. CDR3 DNA sequence: TGTGCCATCAGTGTTTCAGACCAGGGAGAATATGGCTACACCTTC. Translation: CAISVSDQGEYGYTF.

The chain has TRBV27 and TRBJ1-2; D is perhaps TRBD1 (6 bases). The CDR3 runs 16 residues. Germline V gene data show CDR1 as MNHEY and CDR2 as SMNVEV (reference sequence). V lost 0 bases and J lost 5, with 16 bases in between. The CDR3 here is CASSLSPIGTLYGYTF. DNA of the CDR3: TGTGCCAGCAGTTTATCGCCTATCGGGACACTTTATGGCTACACCTTC.

The rearrangement uses TRBV4-1 and TRBJ1-3; D unresolved. Trimming took off 0 bases at V and 8 bases at J, with 14 bases between the two ends. Germline V gene data show CDR1 as MGHRA and CDR2 as YSYEKL. The CDR3 has 15 amino acids. The CDR3 here is CASSQDQVQAYTIYF. CDR3 DNA sequence: TGCGCCAGCAGCCAAGACCAGGTTCAAGCTTACACCATATATTTT.

The gene calls are TRBV25-1 and TRBJ1-4, with 8 bases that match TRBD1. Germline-derived CDR1 and CDR2 are MGHDK and SYGVNS. This CDR3 is built from 15 residues. The trim removed 1 base at V and 2 bases at J, leaving 0 bases unmatched. CDR3 bases: TGTGCCAGCAGTGAATGGGACAGGACTAATGAAAAACTGTTTTTT. Encoded protein: CASSEWDRTNEKLFF.

V usage is TRBV6-1 and J usage is TRBJ2-6; D tentatively reads TRBD1 or TRBD2 (5 bases each). The germline CDR1 and CDR2 sequences are MNHNS and SASEGT. The CDR3 runs to 17 residues. Trimming stripped 4 bases from V and 0 bases from J, with 13 bases between. The CDR3 loop reads CASSGTDSTSGANVLTF. CDR3 coding DNA: TGTGCCAGCAGTGGGACTGACAGCACCTCTGGGGCCAACGTCCTGACTTTC.

The rearrangement uses TRBV18 and TRBJ1-5; no definite D call. This CDR3 comprises 15 residues. Trimming took off 5 bases at V and 3 bases at J, with 14 bases between the two ends. The germline V gene has CDR1 KGHSH and CDR2 LQKENI. The CDR3 region has the DNA TGTGCCAGCTCAGCCGGTGGGCAGGACAATCAGCCCCAGCATTTT. This encodes CASSAGGQDNQPQHF. The full variable domain, its missing parts supplied by reference TRBV18 and TRBJ1-5, is NAGVMQNPRHLVRRRGQEARLRCSPMKGHSHVYWYRQLPEEGLKFMVYLQKENIIDESGMPKERFSAEFPKEGPSILRIQQVVRGDSAAYFCASSAGGQDNQPQHFGDGTRLSIL.

V gene TRBV7-9 combines with J gene TRBJ1-4, with D hard to call. Germline V CDR1 and CDR2: SEHNR, FQNEAQ (reference sequence). The CDR3 covers 14 residues. V lost 3 bases and J 4 bases, leaving 9 bases between the germline ends. The CDR3 sequence is CASSFASNNEKLFF. CDR3 sequence (DNA): TGTGCCAGCAGCTTTGCCAGCAATAATGAAAAACTGTTTTTT. Variable domain in full (rest from reference TRBV7-9 and TRBJ1-4): DTGVSQNPRHKITKRGQNVTFRCDPISEHNRLYWYRQTLGQGPEFLTYFQNEAQLEKSRLLSDRFSAERPKGSFSTLEIQRTEQGDSAMYLCASSFASNNEKLFFGSGTQLSVL.

The chain has TRBV28 and TRBJ2-7; 10 positions agree with TRBD1. The CDR3 is made up of 19 amino acids. After removal of 7 bases from V and 5 bases from J, the junction contained 23 bases not matched to a gene. Germline V gene data show CDR1 as MDHEN and CDR2 as SYDVKM. The CDR3, as DNA: TGTGCCAGCAATCAACTAGGGGGACAGGGGACACTACTCGCTCACGAGCAGTACTTC. Translated, it gives CASNQLGGQGTLLAHEQYF.

The chain couples TRBV27 to TRBJ1-1; possibly TRBD1 for D (6 bases). Germline V CDR1 and CDR2: MNHEY, SMNVEV (reference sequence). The CDR3 loop spans 15 amino acids. V lost 5 bases to trimming and J lost 3 bases, with 16 bases between them. CDR3 region: CASSTIRTAYTEAFF. The DNA for the CDR3 is TGTGCCAGCAGTACCATCCGGACAGCCTACACTGAAGCTTTCTTT.

The V gene is TRBV10-3, the J gene TRBJ2-7; 8 bases are shared with TRBD2. The V and J ends lost 6 bases and 2 bases, in that order; junction bases with no gene match: 9. Germline CDR1 is ENHRY and CDR2 is SYGVKD. The CDR3 is made up of 15 amino acids. The CDR3 nucleotides read TGTGCCATCAGCCCTCGGGAGGGCGGCACCTACGAGCAGTACTTC. It is translated as CAISPREGGTYEQYF.

The genes are TRBV2 and TRBJ1-4; TRBD1 might be the D (6 bases). The germline V gene encodes CDR1 SNHLY and CDR2 FYNNEI. CDR3 size: 14 residues. The ends were cut back, 7 bases at V and 8 bases at J, with 17 bases in the middle. The CDR3 bases are TGTGCCAGCAAAGTCGGGACATCGTTGGAAAAACTGTTTTTT. Protein: CASKVGTSLEKLFF.

This chain connects TRBV4-1 to TRBJ1-1; no firm D call. Germline V lookup: CDR1 MGHRA, CDR2 YSYEKL. V gave up 0 bases and J gave up 1 base, with 6 bases separating them. CDR3 size: 14 residues. The CDR3 protein is CASSQDRWNTEAFF. The DNA of the CDR3 is TGCGCCAGCAGCCAAGATAGGTGGAACACTGAAGCTTTCTTT.

The rearrangement joins TRBV10-3 to TRBJ2-3; 8 positions agree with TRBD1. The germline gives CDR1 ENHRY, CDR2 SYGVKD. Germline trimming cut 6 bases from V and 3 bases from J; bases unmatched to any gene: 8. This CDR3 is built from 15 residues. CDR3 DNA sequence: TGTGCCATCAGCTCGACCGGACAGGGAACAGATACGCAGTATTTT. Protein product: CAISSTGQGTDTQYF.

The chain uses TRBV10-2 and TRBJ1-5; D remains unclear. The CDR3 is 16 amino acids. The V gene lost 2 bases and the J gene lost 3 bases, with 14 bases spanning the gap. In germline, CDR1 is WSHSY, CDR2 SAAADI. CDR3 in DNA: TGCGCCAGCAGTGAGGGCCAAGATCATACCAATCAGCCCCAGCATTTT. Its translation: CASSEGQDHTNQPQHF.

The chain has TRBV2 and TRBJ2-7; 8 positions match TRBD2. This CDR3 contains 15 residues. Germline V CDR1 and CDR2: SNHLY, FYNNEI. V was pared by 6 bases and J by 3 bases, with 10 bases of the junction left unmatched. The CDR3 coding sequence is TGTGCCAGCAGGGTATGGACTAGCACTATCTACGAGCAGTACTTC. It encodes CASRVWTSTIYEQYF.

The CDR3: CASSARAGVGDEQYF. Written as DNA, the CDR3 is TGTGCCAGCAGCGCAAGAGCGGGAGTTGGGGACGAGCAGTACTTC. This chain links TRBV6-1 with TRBJ2-7, with TRBD2 matching 8 bases. In germline, CDR1 is MNHNS, CDR2 SASEGT. CDR3 size: 15 residues. Germline trimming cut 6 bases from V and 5 bases from J; bases unmatched to any gene: 12.

The chain uses TRBV30 and TRBJ2-7; TRBD2 matches at 9 bases. The CDR3 runs 14 residues. With 1 base clipped from V and 2 bases from J, the junction kept 3 bases outside the gene matches. The V gene's germline CDR1 is GTSNPN and CDR2 SVGIG (reference sequence). The CDR3 here is CAWSGLAAAYEQYF. CDR3 in DNA: TGTGCCTGGAGTGGACTAGCGGCCGCCTACGAGCAGTACTTC. The entire variable domain, with the rest obtained from reference TRBV30 and TRBJ2-7, is as follows: SQTIHQWPATLVQPVGSPLSLECTVEGTSNPNLYWYRQAAGRGLQLLFYSVGIGQISSEVPQNLSASRPQDRQFILSSKKLLLSDSGFYLCAWSGLAAAYEQYFGPGTRLTVT.

CDR3 DNA sequence: TGTGCCAGCAGCCGACACGGGGGTCCCACCGGGGAGCTGTTTTTT. Protein: CASSRHGGPTGELFF. V usage is TRBV7-2 and J usage is TRBJ2-2; D is possibly TRBD2 (6 bases). The CDR3 loop spans 15 amino acids. The germline CDR1 and CDR2 sequences are SGHTA and FQGNSA. Between the trimmed V and J ends, which lost 5 bases and 4 bases, there was a span of 14 bases.

The chain joins TRBV2 to TRBJ1-5; no reliable D call. Trimming took 7 bases from V and 7 from J, leaving 17 bases between them. Germline V gives CDR1 SNHLY, CDR2 FYNNEI. The CDR3 contains 14 residues. The CDR3: CASKEGLGYQPQHF. CDR3 coding DNA: TGTGCCAGCAAGGAGGGATTGGGATACCAGCCCCAGCATTTT.